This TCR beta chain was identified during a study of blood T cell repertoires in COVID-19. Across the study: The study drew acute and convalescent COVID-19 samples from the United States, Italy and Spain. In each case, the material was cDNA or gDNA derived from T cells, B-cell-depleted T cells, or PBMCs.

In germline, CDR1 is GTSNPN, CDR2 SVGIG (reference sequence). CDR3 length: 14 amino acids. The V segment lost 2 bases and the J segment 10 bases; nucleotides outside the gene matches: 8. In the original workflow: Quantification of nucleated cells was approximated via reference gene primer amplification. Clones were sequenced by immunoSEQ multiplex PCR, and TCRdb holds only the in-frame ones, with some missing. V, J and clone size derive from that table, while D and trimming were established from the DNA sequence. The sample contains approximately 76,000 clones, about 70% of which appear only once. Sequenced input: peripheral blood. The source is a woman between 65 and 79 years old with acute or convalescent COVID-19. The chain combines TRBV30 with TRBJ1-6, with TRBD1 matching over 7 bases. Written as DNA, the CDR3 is TGTGCCTGGAGTCCGATCGACAGGGAATCACCCCTCCACTTT. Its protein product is CAWSPIDRESPLHF.